This T cell receptor (beta chain) was sequenced in a study of blood T cell repertoires in COVID-19. Overall study: COVID-19 samples, acute and convalescent, were from the United States, Italy and Spain.

This clone was detected only a few times. With 4 bases clipped from V and 8 bases from J, the junction kept 8 bases outside the gene matches. The CDR3 is 15 residues long. Germline V gene lookup returns CDR1 KGHSH and CDR2 LQKENI. Per the authors' pipeline: Nucleated cell number was recorded as an estimate derived from reference gene primer amplification. Sequencing used immunoSEQ multiplex PCR; TCRdb keeps in-frame clones, though not all of them. From that table come the V and J calls and clone size; the DNA was used to work out D and trimming. The sample holds hundreds of thousands of clones, 75% to 85% seen once.

The chain recombines TRBV18 with TRBJ1-6; 7 bases are a match to TRBD1. The sequenced sample was peripheral blood. The receptor was derived from a woman over 75 with COVID-19, enrolled during active disease. The CDR3 nucleotides are TGTGCCAGCTCACAGACAGGGCTAGGGGATTCACCCCTCCACTTT. As protein: CASSQTGLGDSPLHF. Full variable domain (outside the CDR3, taken from reference TRBV18 and TRBJ1-6): NAGVMQNPRHLVRRRGQEARLRCSPMKGHSHVYWYRQLPEEGLKFMVYLQKENIIDESGMPKERFSAEFPKEGPSILRIQQVVRGDSAAYFCASSQTGLGDSPLHFGNGTRLTVT.